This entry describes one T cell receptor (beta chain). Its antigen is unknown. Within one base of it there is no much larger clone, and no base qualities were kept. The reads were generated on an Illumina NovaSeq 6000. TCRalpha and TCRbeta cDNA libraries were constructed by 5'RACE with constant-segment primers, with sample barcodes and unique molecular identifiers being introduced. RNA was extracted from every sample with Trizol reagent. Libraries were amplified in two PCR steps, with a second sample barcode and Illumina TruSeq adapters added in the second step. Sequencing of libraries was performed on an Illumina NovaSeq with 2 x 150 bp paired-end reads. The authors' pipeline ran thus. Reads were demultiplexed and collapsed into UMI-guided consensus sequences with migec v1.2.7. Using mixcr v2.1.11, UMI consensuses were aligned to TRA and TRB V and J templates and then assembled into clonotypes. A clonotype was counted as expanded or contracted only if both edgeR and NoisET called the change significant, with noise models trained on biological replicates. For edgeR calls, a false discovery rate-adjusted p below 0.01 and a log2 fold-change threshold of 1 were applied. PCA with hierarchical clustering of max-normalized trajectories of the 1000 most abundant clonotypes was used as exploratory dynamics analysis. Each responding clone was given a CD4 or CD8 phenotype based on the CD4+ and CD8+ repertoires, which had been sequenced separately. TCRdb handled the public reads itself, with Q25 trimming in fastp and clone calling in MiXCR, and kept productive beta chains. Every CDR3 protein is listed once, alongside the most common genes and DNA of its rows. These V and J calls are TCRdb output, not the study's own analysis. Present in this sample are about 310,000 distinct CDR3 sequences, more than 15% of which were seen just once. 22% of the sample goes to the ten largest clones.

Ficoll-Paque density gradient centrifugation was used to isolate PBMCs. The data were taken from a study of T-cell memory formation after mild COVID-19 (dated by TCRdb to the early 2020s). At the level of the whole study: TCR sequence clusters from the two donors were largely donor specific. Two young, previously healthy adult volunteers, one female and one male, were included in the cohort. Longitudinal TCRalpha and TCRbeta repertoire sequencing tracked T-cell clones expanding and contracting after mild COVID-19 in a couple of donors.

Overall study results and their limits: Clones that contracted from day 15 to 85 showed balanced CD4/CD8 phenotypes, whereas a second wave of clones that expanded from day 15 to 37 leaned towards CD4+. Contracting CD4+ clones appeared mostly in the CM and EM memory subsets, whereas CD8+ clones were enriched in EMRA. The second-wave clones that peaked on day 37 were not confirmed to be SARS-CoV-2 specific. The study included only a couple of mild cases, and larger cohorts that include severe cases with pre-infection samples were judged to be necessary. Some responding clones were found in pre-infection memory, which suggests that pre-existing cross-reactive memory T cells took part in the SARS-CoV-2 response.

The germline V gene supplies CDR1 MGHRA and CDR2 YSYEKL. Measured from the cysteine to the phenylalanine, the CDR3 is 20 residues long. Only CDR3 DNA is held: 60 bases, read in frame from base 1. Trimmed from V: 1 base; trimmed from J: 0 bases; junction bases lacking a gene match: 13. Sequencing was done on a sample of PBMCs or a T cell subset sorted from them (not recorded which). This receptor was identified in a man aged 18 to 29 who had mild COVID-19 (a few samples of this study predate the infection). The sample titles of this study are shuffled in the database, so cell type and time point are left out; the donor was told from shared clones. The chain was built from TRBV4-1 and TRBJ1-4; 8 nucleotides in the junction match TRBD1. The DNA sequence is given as TGCGCCAGCAGCCAAGCGAGACTCACAGGGGGGGCAGCAACTAATGAAAAACTGTTTTTT. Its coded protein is CASSQARLTGGAATNEKLFF.